Sequencing of this T cell receptor (beta chain) was carried out in a study of spatial heterogeneity in lung cancer. Study-wide points: TCRs found ubiquitously expanded in tumor appeared in blood more at resection than at follow-up.

MiXCR was run by TCRdb on the 5' RACE reads, yielding one entry per CDR3 protein. Among about 82,000 distinct CDR3 sequences, roughly 12% were seen once, and the ten largest hold 3.5% to 5.5%. This clonotype was seen a few times. Its antigen is currently unknown. Trimming stripped 4 bases from V and 1 base from J, with 13 bases between. The CDR3 consists of 15 residues. Germline V gene sequence: CDR1 LNHDA, CDR2 SQIVND (reference sequence). Time point: sample taken at primary tumor resection. Researchers sequenced whole RNA taken from tumor, nontumor lung or frozen PBMC without sorting. This sequence joins TRBV19 and TRBJ1-1; D is uncertain. The sequencing here drew on PBMCs, taken at surgery. This TCR came from a male donor with early-stage non-small cell lung cancer. The CDR3 region has the DNA TGTGCCAGTAGTACCCCCCCTGGGCCGAACACTGAAGCTTTCTTT. This encodes CASSTPPGPNTEAFF.